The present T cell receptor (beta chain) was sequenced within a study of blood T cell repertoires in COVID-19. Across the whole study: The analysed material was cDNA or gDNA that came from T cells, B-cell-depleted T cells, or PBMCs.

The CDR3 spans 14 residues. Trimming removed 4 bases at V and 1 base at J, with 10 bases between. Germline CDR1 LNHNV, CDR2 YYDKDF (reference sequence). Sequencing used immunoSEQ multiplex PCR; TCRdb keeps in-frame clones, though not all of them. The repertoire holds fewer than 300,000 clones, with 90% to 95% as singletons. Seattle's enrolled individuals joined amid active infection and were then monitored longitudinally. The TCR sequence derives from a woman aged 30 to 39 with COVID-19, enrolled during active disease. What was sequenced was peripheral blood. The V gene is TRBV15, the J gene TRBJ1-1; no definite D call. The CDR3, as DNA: TGTGCCACCAGCAAACGAGGCAGGAACACTGAAGCTTTCTTT. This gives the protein CATSKRGRNTEAFF.